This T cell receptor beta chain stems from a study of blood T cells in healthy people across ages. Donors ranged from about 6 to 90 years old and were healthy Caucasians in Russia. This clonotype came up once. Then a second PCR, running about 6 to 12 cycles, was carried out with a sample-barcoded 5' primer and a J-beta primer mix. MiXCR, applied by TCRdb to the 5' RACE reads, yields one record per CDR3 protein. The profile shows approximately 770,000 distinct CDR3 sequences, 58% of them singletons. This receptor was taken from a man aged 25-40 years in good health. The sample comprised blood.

The CDR3 coding sequence is TGTGCCAGCAGCGCCGAGAGCGGGAAGGAGACCCAGTACTTC. Its protein product is CASSAESGKETQYF. The chain carries TRBV12-3 or TRBV12-4 and TRBJ2-4; the match to TRBD2 covers 7 bases. Matching the DNA end better, TRBJ2-5 makes the J call doubtful. This CDR3 contains 14 residues.